This T cell receptor beta chain was captured in a study of CD8+ T cells in alopecia areata. Study background: Tofacitinib was given for 6 to 18 months, then stopped for 6 months. Whole-study results and caveats: Relative to mice, TCR sharing across patients was less clear, a difference possibly HLA-related.

Germline CDR1 and CDR2: MDHEN and SYDVKM. This CDR3 has 14 amino acids. V was pared by 4 bases and J by 0 bases, with 8 bases between. Treatment given: oral pan-JAK inhibitor, 5-10 mg twice daily. RNA extraction and reverse transcription yielded cDNA as sequencing template. Profiling relied on immunoSEQ multiplex PCR, and the TCRdb table lists in-frame clones only, not all of them. The sample lists a few hundred thousand clones; about three fifths were seen once. With respect to this clone: Its antigen remains unknown.

The chain joins TRBV28 to TRBJ2-3; possibly TRBD2 for D (6 bases). This receptor was obtained from a human donor with alopecia areata. The source material was CD4+ T cells sorted from blood, sampled at week 52, from a patient treated with tofacitinib. This CDR3 reads CASSWGVSTDTQYF. CDR3 nucleotide sequence: TGTGCCAGCAGTTGGGGGGTTAGCACAGATACGCAGTATTTT.